This T cell receptor beta chain was found in a study of control samples from healthy donors and cancer patients. Profiled with immunoSEQ multiplex PCR; TCRdb holds only in-frame clones, not every one. The data contain under 450,000 clones, over 75% of them singletons. Germline CDR1 reads LNHDA; CDR2 reads SQIVND (reference sequence). The CDR3 has 15 amino acids. Trimming cost V 6 bases and J 6 bases, with 18 bases left between them. This chain links TRBV19 with TRBJ2-1; D possibly corresponds to TRBD1 (5 bases). The receptor was isolated from a man aged 40-55 years with head and neck cancer. The sample comprised PBMCs. The CDR3: CASRRRDSSSNEQFF. The CDR3 DNA is TGTGCCAGTAGACGCCGCGACAGCTCAAGCAATGAGCAGTTCTTC.